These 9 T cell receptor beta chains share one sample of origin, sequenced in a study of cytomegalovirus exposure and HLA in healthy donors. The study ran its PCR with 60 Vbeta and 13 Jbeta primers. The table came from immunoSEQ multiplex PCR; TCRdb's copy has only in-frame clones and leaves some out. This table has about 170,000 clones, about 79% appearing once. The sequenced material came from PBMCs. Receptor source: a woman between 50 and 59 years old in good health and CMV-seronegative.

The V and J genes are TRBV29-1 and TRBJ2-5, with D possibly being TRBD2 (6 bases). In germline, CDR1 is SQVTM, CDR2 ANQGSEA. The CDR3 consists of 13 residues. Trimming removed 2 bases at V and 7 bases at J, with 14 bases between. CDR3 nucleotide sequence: TGCAGCGTTGAATGGAGGGAAGCTACGACCCAGTACTTC. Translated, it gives CSVEWREATTQYF.

CDR3 nucleotides: TGCAGCGTTCTCGTCCTGCGGGGTGAGCAGTTCTTC. It is translated as CSVLVLRGEQFF. The V and J genes are TRBV29-1 and TRBJ2-1, with a weak D call TRBD2 (6 bases). This CDR3 has 12 amino acids. With 5 bases removed from V and 9 bases from J, the gap between germline ends came to 14 bases. Germline lookup yields CDR1 SQVTM and CDR2 ANQGSEA.

The CDR3 DNA is TGTGCCAGCAGCTTCCGGACAGGGGATACTGAAGCTTTCTTT. It specifies CASSFRTGDTEAFF. V gene TRBV5-6 combines with J gene TRBJ1-1; TRBD1 aligns across 9 bases. Per germline, CDR1 SGHDT and CDR2 YYEEEE. The trim removed 2 bases at V and 5 bases at J, leaving 4 bases unmatched. This CDR3 is 14 amino acids long.

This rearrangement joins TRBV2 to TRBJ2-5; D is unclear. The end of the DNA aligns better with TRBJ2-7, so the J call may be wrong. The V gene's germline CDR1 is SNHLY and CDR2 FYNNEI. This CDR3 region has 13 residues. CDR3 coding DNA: TGTGCCAGCGGCCCCGACATGTCCTACGAGCAGTACTTC. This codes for CASGPDMSYEQYF.

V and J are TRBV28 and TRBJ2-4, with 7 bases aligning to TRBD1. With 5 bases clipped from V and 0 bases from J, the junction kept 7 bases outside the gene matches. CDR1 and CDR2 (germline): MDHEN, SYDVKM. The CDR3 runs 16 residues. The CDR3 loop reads CASSTTGFGAKNIQYF. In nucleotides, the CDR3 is TGTGCCAGCAGTACGACAGGGTTCGGAGCCAAAAACATTCAGTACTTC. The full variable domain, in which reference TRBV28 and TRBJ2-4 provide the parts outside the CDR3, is DVKVTQSSRYLVKRTGEKVFLECVQDMDHENMFWYRQDPGLGLRLIYFSYDVKMKEKGDIPEGYSVSREKKERFSLILESASTNQTSMYLCASSTTGFGAKNIQYFGAGTRLSVL.

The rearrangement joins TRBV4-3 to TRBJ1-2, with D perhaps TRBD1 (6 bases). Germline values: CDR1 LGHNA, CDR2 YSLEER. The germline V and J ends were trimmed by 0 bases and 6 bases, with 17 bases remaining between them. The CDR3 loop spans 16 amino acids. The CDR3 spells CASSQDEGRGENGYTF. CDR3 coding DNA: TGCGCCAGCAGCCAAGATGAGGGCAGGGGCGAGAATGGCTACACCTTC.

This CDR3 is CASSTTSGGETYTDTQYF. As DNA, the CDR3 is TGTGCCAGCAGTACGACTAGCGGGGGGGAGACGTACACAGATACGCAGTATTTT. The genes are TRBV25-1 and TRBJ2-3; 14 positions match TRBD2. Losses at the gene ends were 5 bases for V and 2 bases for J; bases not matched to a gene: 9. Germline V lookup: CDR1 MGHDK, CDR2 SYGVNS. The CDR3 is 18 residues long. The whole variable domain, remainder taken from reference TRBV25-1 and TRBJ2-3, is EADIYQTPRYLVIGTGKKITLECSQTMGHDKMYWYQQDPGMELHLIHYSYGVNSTEKGDLSSESTVSRIRTEHFPLTLESARPSHTSQYLCASSTTSGGETYTDTQYFGPGTRLTVL.

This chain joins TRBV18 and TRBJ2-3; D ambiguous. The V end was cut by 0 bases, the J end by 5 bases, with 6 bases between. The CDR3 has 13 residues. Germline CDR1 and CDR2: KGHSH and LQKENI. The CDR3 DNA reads TGTGCCAGCTCACCACCCTCAGAAGATACGCAGTATTTT. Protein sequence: CASSPPSEDTQYF.

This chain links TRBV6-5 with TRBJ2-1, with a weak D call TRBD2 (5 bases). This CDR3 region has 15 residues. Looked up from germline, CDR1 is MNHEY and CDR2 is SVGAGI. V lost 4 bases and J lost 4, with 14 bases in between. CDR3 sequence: CASSLATSNYNEQFF. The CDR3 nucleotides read TGTGCCAGCAGTTTAGCGACCTCGAATTACAATGAGCAGTTCTTC.